Below, 12 T cell receptor beta chains from the same sample are listed, as sequenced in a study of regulatory T cells in long-lasting Graves disease. As for time point: persistent/refractory GD, antithyroid drugs over 5 years with positive TRAb. From RNA extracted from PBMCs, the TCR library was made. CDR3-region Arm-PCR and iRepertoire HTBI primers produced the TCR beta libraries. TCRdb re-derived calls from the multiplex PCR reads in MiXCR, one entry per CDR3 protein. The table includes about 470,000 distinct CDR3 sequences, 20% to 25% detected once. The material was peripheral blood mononuclear cells (PBMCs), obtained when the disease was refractory, from a patient treated with antithyroid drugs. The source is a female donor with Graves disease.

This clonotype was seen at least ten times. The chain is built from TRBV7-2 and TRBJ2-7; TRBD2 aligns across 11 bases. From germline, CDR1 is SGHTA and CDR2 FQGNSA. Trimming took 1 base from V and 2 from J; bases not matched to a gene: 7. This CDR3 spans 17 amino acids. CDR3 bases: TGTGCCAGCAGCTTAGAGGCCCGACTAGCGGGACCCTACGAGCAGTACTTC. Translating it yields CASSLEARLAGPYEQYF.

The chain joins TRBV30 to TRBJ2-7, with D hard to call. This CDR3 has 15 residues. Germline CDR1 reads GTSNPN; CDR2 reads SVGIG (reference sequence). Trimming cost V 1 base and J 3 bases, with 16 bases left between them. In DNA, the CDR3 is TGTGCCTGGAGTGCATACCTTGGGTCCCTCTACGAGCAGTACTTC. Translation gives CAWSAYLGSLYEQYF.

The genes are TRBV4-1 and TRBJ1-2; tentatively, D is TRBD1 (5 bases). The CDR3 is 16 amino acids. Trimming removed 3 bases from V and 0 bases from J, with 14 bases in between. Germline CDR1 MGHRA, CDR2 YSYEKL. The CDR3 region is CASSQLQGKANYGYTF. CDR3 DNA sequence: TGCGCCAGCAGCCAGTTGCAGGGTAAGGCTAACTATGGCTACACCTTC.

This clonotype was seen a few times. The chain is built from TRBV2 and TRBJ2-2, with D maybe TRBD1 (6 bases). Germline CDR1 and CDR2: SNHLY and FYNNEI. V was clipped by 6 bases and J by 2 bases, with 13 bases between them. The CDR3 is 15 residues long. For the CDR3, the DNA is TGTGCCAGCAGCCCCGGGACAACCAACACCGGGGAGCTGTTTTTT. Translating gives CASSPGTTNTGELFF.

This clonotype was counted only a few times. The chain combines TRBV30 with TRBJ2-7; D gene ambiguous. The germline gives CDR1 GTSNPN, CDR2 SVGIG (reference sequence). This CDR3 is built from 14 residues. Trimming cost V 0 bases and J 0 bases, with 9 bases left between them. Here the CDR3 DNA reads TGTGCCTGGAGTGTCGGACCCAACTCCTACGAGCAGTACTTC. This sequence encodes CAWSVGPNSYEQYF. Together with reference TRBV30 and TRBJ2-7, the CDR3 gives the full variable domain: SQTIHQWPATLVQPVGSPLSLECTVEGTSNPNLYWYRQAAGRGLQLLFYSVGIGQISSEVPQNLSASRPQDRQFILSSKKLLLSDSGFYLCAWSVGPNSYEQYFGPGTRLTVT.

The gene calls are TRBV4-1 and TRBJ1-6; 7 bases are shared with TRBD1. The CDR3 loop spans 15 amino acids. V lost 4 bases, J lost 5 bases, and 5 bases stayed unmatched. Germline V gene lookup returns CDR1 MGHRA and CDR2 YSYEKL. The CDR3 nucleotides read TGCGCCAGCAGCCCGACAGGGACCAATAATTCACCCCTCCACTTT. It specifies CASSPTGTNNSPLHF.

This chain joins TRBV4-3 and TRBJ2-2, with D possibly TRBD2 on 6 matching bases. Trimming cost V 2 bases and J 4 bases, with 17 bases left between them. Germline CDR1 reads LGHNA; CDR2 reads YSLEER. CDR3 length equals 17 residues. CDR3 coding DNA: TGCGCCAGCAGCCAACAGTACCGGGAGTTGGTCACCGGGGAGCTGTTTTTT. Translating gives CASSQQYRELVTGELFF.

The chain uses TRBV7-8 and TRBJ1-5; D may be TRBD1 (5 bases). The CDR3 has 15 residues. Germline V gene lookup returns CDR1 SGHVS and CDR2 FQNEAQ. V gave up 2 bases and J gave up 6 bases, with 14 bases separating them. The CDR3 protein is CASSLQLGEAQPQHF. DNA of the CDR3: TGTGCCAGCAGCTTACAGCTAGGGGAGGCTCAGCCCCAGCATTTT.

This clonotype was observed many times. Here the CDR3 DNA reads TGTGCCAGCAGCTTAACGCGGGAGGGCATTCAGTACTTC. This sequence encodes CASSLTREGIQYF. The rearrangement links TRBV7-3 to TRBJ2-4, with 9 bases fitting TRBD2. V lost 0 bases and J lost 9; bases outside the gene matches: 0. The CDR3 runs 13 residues. CDR1 and CDR2 (germline): SGHTA, FQGTGA.

In this sample, this clonotype turned up many times. Compared with germline, one end of the junction differs, possibly owing to a read error. The V gene is TRBV6-1, the J gene TRBJ1-4, with a possible D match to TRBD1 (5 bases). Germline values: CDR1 MNHNS, CDR2 SASEGT. The CDR3 contains 17 residues. The DNA of the CDR3 is TGTGCCAGCAGGGAAGTGGGACCGAGGGCTGATAATGAAAAACTGTTTTTT. Translation gives CASREVGPRADNEKLFF.

The chain recombines TRBV12-3 or TRBV12-4 with TRBJ2-2; 11 bases are shared with TRBD2. The CDR3 has 15 residues. V shed 8 bases and J 1 base; nucleotides not matched to a gene: 3. CDR3 nucleotides: TGTGCCAGCCAAGGGACTAGCGGGAACACCGGGGAGCTGTTTTTT. Translating gives CASQGTSGNTGELFF.

The sample holds many counts of this clonotype. This chain connects TRBV5-1 to TRBJ1-2; no clear D. The CDR3 sequence is 14 residues long. With 0 bases removed from V and 4 bases from J, the gap between germline ends came to 10 bases. Germline lookup yields CDR1 SGHRS and CDR2 YFSETQ. Here the CDR3 DNA reads TGCGCCAGCAGCTTGGCCGGTACGGCCTATGGCTACACCTTC. Its translation: CASSLAGTAYGYTF.